What follows are 15 T cell receptor beta chains derived from one specimen sequenced in a study of cytomegalovirus exposure and HLA in healthy donors. Researchers ran the PCR with 60 Vbeta and 13 Jbeta primers. The assay was immunoSEQ multiplex PCR, and TCRdb's table has in-frame clones only and misses some. This table holds 110,000 to 150,000 clones, 70% to 80% found once. The sample was PBMCs. Source of these receptors: a woman between 45 and 65 years old in good health and CMV-seropositive.

V usage is TRBV7-9 and J usage is TRBJ2-5; 11 positions match TRBD1. J gave up 2 bases and V 4 bases, and 3 bases lay outside the gene matches. CDR1 is SEHNR, CDR2 FQNEAQ, per germline (reference sequence). The CDR3 is made up of 15 amino acids. CDR3: CASSSGTGGQETQYF. The CDR3, as DNA: TGTGCCAGCAGCTCCGGGACAGGGGGGCAAGAGACCCAGTACTTC.

The V call is TRBV5-1, the J call TRBJ2-5; no reliable D call. The DNA end is a closer match to TRBJ2-7, so the J assignment may be wrong. CDR3 length equals 12 residues. Germline V gene data show CDR1 as SGHRS and CDR2 as YFSETQ. The DNA for the CDR3 is TGCGCCAGCAGCCCGAGCTCCTACGAGCAGTACTTC. Translated: CASSPSSYEQYF.

V and J are TRBV19 and TRBJ1-1; D perhaps matches TRBD1 (6 bases). CDR3 length equals 16 residues. V lost 10 bases and J lost 2, with 23 bases in between. CDR1 is LNHDA and CDR2 is SQIVND in the germline V gene (reference sequence). CDR3 sequence reads: CATTNPSLGGNTEAFF. CDR3 nucleotides: TGTGCCACCACCAACCCCAGTTTAGGGGGAAACACTGAAGCTTTCTTT.

This chain links TRBV7-9 with TRBJ1-1; possible D gene TRBD1, 5 bases. CDR3 size: 14 residues. Germline V gene data show CDR1 as SEHNR and CDR2 as FQNEAQ (reference sequence). Trimming shortened V by 5 bases and J by 2 bases, and 12 bases separated the two germline ends. Here the CDR3 reads CASSTRGSNTEAFF. For the CDR3, the DNA is TGTGCCAGCAGCACAAGGGGCTCAAACACTGAAGCTTTCTTT.

The gene calls are TRBV7-8 and TRBJ1-5; 9 bases align to TRBD1. CDR3 length equals 16 residues. Unmatched junction bases numbered 10, after V lost 5 bases and J lost 5 bases. The germline gives CDR1 SGHVS, CDR2 FQNEAQ. This CDR3 reads CASSPKWTGADQPQHF. The CDR3 nucleotides are TGTGCCAGCAGCCCAAAATGGACAGGGGCGGATCAGCCCCAGCATTTT. Based on the CDR3 plus reference TRBV7-8 and TRBJ1-5, the full variable domain is GAGVSQSPRYKVAKRGQDVALRCDPISGHVSLFWYQQALGQGPEFLTYFQNEAQLDKSGLPSDRFFAERPEGSVSTLKIQRTQQEDSAVYLCASSPKWTGADQPQHFGDGTRLSIL.

The rearrangement links TRBV4-3 to TRBJ2-3; TRBD2 matches at 12 bases. The CDR3 has 22 amino acids. CDR1 and CDR2 (germline): LGHNA, YSLEER. V shed 4 bases and J 4 bases; nucleotides not matched to a gene: 24. The DNA of the CDR3 is TGCGCCAGCAGCCGGAGGGGTTACGGGCTAGCGGGGGGGCCGTTACCCCCAGATACGCAGTATTTT. Protein sequence: CASSRRGYGLAGGPLPPDTQYF.

The chain uses TRBV21-1 and TRBJ2-1; TRBD2, the D gene given by the table, was not confirmed from the DNA. TRBV21-1 is deemed a pseudogene. The CDR3 length is 17 residues. CDR3 sequence (DNA): TGTGCCAGCAGGATAAGGGGGGGATTCCGATCCTACAATGAGCAGTTCTTC. Amino acid sequence: CASRIRGGFRSYNEQFF.

This clone was picked up a small number of times. V usage is TRBV29-1 and J usage is TRBJ2-1; D might be TRBD1 (6 bases). The germline V and J ends were trimmed by 3 bases and 7 bases, with 10 bases remaining between them. The V gene's germline CDR1 is SQVTM and CDR2 ANQGSEA. There are 12 residues in the CDR3. In DNA, the CDR3 is TGCAGCGTTGACAGGGGTGGGAATGAGCAGTTCTTC. Protein: CSVDRGGNEQFF.

The chain couples TRBV7-2 to TRBJ2-7; 8 bases are shared with TRBD2. The CDR3 spans 16 residues. Germline loops: CDR1 SGHTA, CDR2 FQGNSA. Losses at the gene ends were 1 base for V and 0 bases for J; bases not matched to a gene: 5. CDR3 region: CASSLDSGGYSYEQYF. CDR3 DNA sequence: TGTGCCAGCAGCTTAGACAGCGGGGGTTACTCCTACGAGCAGTACTTC.

The V call is TRBV4-2, the J call TRBJ2-1; D call uncertain. The CDR3 extends over 15 amino acids. Germline CDR1 LGHNA, CDR2 YNFKEQ. The V gene lost 1 base and the J gene lost 0 bases, with 7 bases spanning the gap. CDR3 bases: TGTGCCAGCAGCCAAGGTTCCTTCTCCTACAATGAGCAGTTCTTC. Protein product: CASSQGSFSYNEQFF.

V gene TRBV18 combines with J gene TRBJ1-2; maybe TRBD1 (6 bases). Germline CDR1 reads KGHSH; CDR2 reads LQKENI. This CDR3 has 15 amino acids. Trimming removed 2 bases at V and 4 bases at J, with 14 bases between. CDR3 loop: CASSPGVGGPYGYTF. In DNA form, the CDR3 reads TGTGCCAGCTCACCAGGGGTTGGGGGCCCCTATGGCTACACCTTC. The full variable domain, in which reference TRBV18 and TRBJ1-2 provide the parts outside the CDR3, is NAGVMQNPRHLVRRRGQEARLRCSPMKGHSHVYWYRQLPEEGLKFMVYLQKENIIDESGMPKERFSAEFPKEGPSILRIQQVVRGDSAAYFCASSPGVGGPYGYTFGSGTRLTVV.

The chain employs TRBV4-1 and TRBJ2-7; 9 bases are a match to TRBD1. CDR3 length equals 15 residues. The germline CDR1 and CDR2 sequences are MGHRA and YSYEKL. The V segment lost 4 bases and the J segment 7 bases; nucleotides outside the gene matches: 11. The CDR3 reads CASSPITQGAGEQYF. The CDR3, as DNA: TGCGCCAGCAGCCCGATAACACAGGGGGCGGGTGAGCAGTACTTC.

V and J are TRBV14 and TRBJ2-7, with D perhaps matching TRBD2 (6 bases). The V end lost 3 bases, the J end lost 3 bases, and 6 bases lay between the germline ends. Germline V CDR1 and CDR2: SGHDN, FVKESK. This CDR3 spans 12 amino acids. CDR3 in amino acids: CASSQGGYEQYF. CDR3 coding DNA: TGTGCCAGCAGCCAGGGAGGCTACGAGCAGTACTTC.

The V gene is TRBV6-6, the J gene TRBJ1-6, with a weak D call TRBD1 (5 bases). Germline CDR1 and CDR2: MNHNY and SVGAGI (reference sequence). The CDR3 has 15 residues. The V end lost 0 bases, the J end lost 10 bases, and 13 bases lay between the germline ends. CDR3 nucleotide sequence: TGTGCCAGCAGTTACTCTGCTCCCCAGGGATCACCCCTCCACTTT. Protein sequence: CASSYSAPQGSPLHF.

This clone was found a few times. V is TRBV7-8 and J is TRBJ1-5; tentative D call: TRBD1 (5 bases). The CDR3 has 14 amino acids. Germline V CDR1 and CDR2: SGHVS, FQNEAQ. The V gene lost 4 bases and the J gene lost 0 bases, with 7 bases spanning the gap. The CDR3: CASSSTVSNQPQHF. The CDR3 DNA reads as TGTGCCAGCAGCTCGACAGTTAGCAATCAGCCCCAGCATTTT.